This T cell receptor (beta chain) was recovered during a study of CD8 T cells in Susac syndrome. Study conclusions and caveats: Only a relatively small number of individuals were included in the TCR sequencing and HLA analysis. Maximal CD8+ clonal expansion in Susac was observed within TEMRA cells and among active patients.

Random hexamers were used to reverse transcribe roughly 0.45 to 1 ug of RNA. MiXCR, applied by TCRdb to the immunoSEQ multiplex PCR reads, yields one record per CDR3 protein. The sample lists about 120,000 distinct CDR3 sequences, just under 95% occurring once. Turning to this clonotype: The antigen is not known.

Trimming removed 6 bases at V and 15 bases at J, with 21 bases between. Germline values: CDR1 SNHLY, CDR2 FYNNEI. The length of the CDR3 is 13 residues. The source of this sequence is a human donor with Susac syndrome. V and J are TRBV2 and TRBJ2-4; either TRBD1 or TRBD2 may supply D (5 bases each). The specimen was CD8+ T cells from PBMCs. Written as DNA, the CDR3 is TGTGCCAGCAGCTCCGGGGCCCTCAACGCGATGTACTTC. This sequence encodes CASSSGALNAMYF. Full variable domain (missing parts from reference TRBV2 and TRBJ2-4): EPEVTQTPSHQVTQMGQEVILRCVPISNHLYFYWYRQILGQKVEFLVSFYNNEISEKSEIFDDQFSVERPDGSNFTLKIRSTKLEDSAMYFCASSSGALNAMYFGAGTRLSVL.